Following are 3 T cell receptor beta chains from one sample sequenced in a study of prognosis after radiotherapy for stage I lung cancer. Genomic DNA provided the template from which TCR beta CDR3 was amplified by two-round multiplex PCR. Specific primers for each TRBV and TRBJ gene were what first-round PCR used. Using its own MiXCR run on the multiplex PCR reads, TCRdb lists one record per CDR3 protein. The sample lists around 30,000 distinct CDR3 sequences, around 32% occurring once. The starting material was PBMCs, obtained before or after stereotactic body radiation therapy (not recorded which). The receptors here all came from a donor older than 45 with non-small cell lung cancer.

The chain couples TRBV20-1 to TRBJ1-5, with D maybe TRBD1 (5 bases). The V gene lost 5 bases and the J gene lost 3 bases, with 14 bases spanning the gap. This CDR3 is built from 14 residues. CDR1 DFQATT and CDR2 SNEGSKA come from the germline V gene (reference sequence). The CDR3 nucleotides are TGCAGTGCTGAGGGGCGATGGGACAATCAGCCCCAGCATTTT. This translates into CSAEGRWDNQPQHF.

On this clonotype itself: It differs at one base from a far larger clone, so likely a read error. The chain joins TRBV6-2 or TRBV6-3 to TRBJ1-5; D is possibly TRBD1 (5 bases). Per the germline V gene, CDR1 is MNHEY and CDR2 is SVGEGT. The V end was cut by 5 bases, the J end by 7 bases, with 12 bases between. This CDR3 has 13 residues. In DNA form, the CDR3 reads TGTGCCAGCAGTATACAGGAAAAACAGCCCCAGCATTTT. This translates into CASSIQEKQPQHF.

This clonotype was detected a few times. A much larger clone differs by one base, so this may be a read error. The rearrangement links TRBV20-1 to TRBJ2-1, with 11 nucleotides matching TRBD2. CDR1 and CDR2 from the germline V gene are DFQATT and SNEGSKA (reference sequence). The CDR3 runs 16 residues. The V gene end was trimmed by 7 bases and the J gene end by 1 base; junction bases not matched to a gene: 9. Written as DNA, the CDR3 is TGCAGTGGGGGTAGCGGGAGGGCCAGTTCCTACAATGAGCAGTTCTTC. Residues: CSGGSGRASSYNEQFF.